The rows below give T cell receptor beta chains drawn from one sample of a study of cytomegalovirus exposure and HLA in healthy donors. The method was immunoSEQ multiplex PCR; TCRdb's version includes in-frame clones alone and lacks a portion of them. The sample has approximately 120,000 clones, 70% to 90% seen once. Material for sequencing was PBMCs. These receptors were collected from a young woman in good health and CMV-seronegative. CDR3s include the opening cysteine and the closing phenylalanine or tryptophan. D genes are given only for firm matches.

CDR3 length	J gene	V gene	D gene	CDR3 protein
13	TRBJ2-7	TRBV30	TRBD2	CAGGRGGIYEQYF
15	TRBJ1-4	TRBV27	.	CASRHLQATNEKLFF
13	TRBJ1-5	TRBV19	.	CAAQAGFNQPQHF
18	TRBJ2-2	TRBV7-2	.	CASSLARAKAVPSGELFF
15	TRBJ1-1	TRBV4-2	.	CASSQVAGWGIEAFF
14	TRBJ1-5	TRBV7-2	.	CASSLGGGGQPQHF
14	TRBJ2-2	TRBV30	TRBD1	CAWRPGTGSGELFF
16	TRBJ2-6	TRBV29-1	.	CSVEHRAYSGANVLTF
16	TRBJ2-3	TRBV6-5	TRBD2	CASSYLRLAGPDTQYF
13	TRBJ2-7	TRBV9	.	CASSAQGIYEQYF